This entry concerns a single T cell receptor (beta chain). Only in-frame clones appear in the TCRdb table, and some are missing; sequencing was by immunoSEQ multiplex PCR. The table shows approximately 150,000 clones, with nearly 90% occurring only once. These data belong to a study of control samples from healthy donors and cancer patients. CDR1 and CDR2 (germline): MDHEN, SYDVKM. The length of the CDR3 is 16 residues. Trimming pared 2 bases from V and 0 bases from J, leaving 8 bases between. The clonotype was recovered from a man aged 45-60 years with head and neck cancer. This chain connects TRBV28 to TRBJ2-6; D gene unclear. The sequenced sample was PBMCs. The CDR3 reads CASSLDVLSGANVLTF. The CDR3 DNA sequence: TGTGCCAGCAGTTTAGACGTTCTCTCTGGGGCCAACGTCCTGACTTTC.